These 5 T cell receptor beta chains were all obtained from the same sample, sequenced in a study of T cell changes during pregnancy in multiple sclerosis. Sequencing used immunoSEQ multiplex PCR; TCRdb keeps in-frame clones, though not all of them. The table records tens of thousands of clones, roughly 90% of them present only once. The sequencing used peripheral blood, collected in the second trimester of pregnancy. These receptors all stem from a female donor in good health, enrolled as a control in a pregnancy study.

The V call is TRBV6-6, the J call TRBJ2-5; possibly TRBD2 for D (7 bases). The germline V and J ends were trimmed by 7 bases and 5 bases, with 17 bases remaining between them. The germline gives CDR1 MNHNY, CDR2 SVGAGI (reference sequence). There are 14 residues in the CDR3. The CDR3: CASKGGGGTETQYF. DNA for the CDR3: TGTGCCAGCAAGGGGGGCGGGGGTACGGAGACCCAGTACTTC.

This clone has a single count. CDR3 sequence reads: CASSFDPSGDASYEQYF. CDR3 in DNA: TGTGCCAGCAGCTTCGATCCCAGCGGGGATGCCTCCTACGAGCAGTACTTC. The chain uses TRBV7-8 and TRBJ2-7, with 7 nucleotides matching TRBD2. The V and J ends lost 3 bases and 0 bases, in that order; junction bases with no gene match: 11. Germline CDR1 SGHVS, CDR2 FQNEAQ. The CDR3 has 17 amino acids.

The chain combines TRBV9 with TRBJ2-1; 9 bases agree with TRBD2. V shed 3 bases, J shed 5 bases, and the junction held 12 bases outside the gene matches. The CDR3 is 17 amino acids. CDR1 SGDLS and CDR2 YYNGEE come from the germline V gene. As DNA, the CDR3 is TGTGCCAGCAGCGCCCAACTCCTAGCGGGATTTGACAATGAGCAGTTCTTC. Translation: CASSAQLLAGFDNEQFF.

The chain combines TRBV27 with TRBJ2-7; D is undetermined. Germline CDR1 MNHEY, CDR2 SMNVEV (reference sequence). V was shortened by 4 bases and J by 2 bases, with 3 bases between the two germline ends. The CDR3 has 11 amino acids. CDR3 sequence reads: CASSSAYEQYF. CDR3 DNA sequence: TGTGCCAGCAGTTCTGCCTACGAGCAGTACTTC.

The genes are TRBV4-2 and TRBJ2-1; D is uncertain. V was pared by 0 bases and J by 1 base, with 4 bases between. Germline V CDR1 and CDR2: LGHNA, YNFKEQ. The CDR3 is 14 residues long. DNA for the CDR3: TGTGCCAGCAGCCAAGAATTATCCTACAATGAGCAGTTCTTC. This codes for CASSQELSYNEQFF.